Listed below are T cell receptor beta chains from one sample, sequenced in a study of blood T cell repertoires in COVID-19. Method: immunoSEQ multiplex PCR; TCRdb's copy keeps in-frame clones and lacks some. There are roughly 200,000 clones in the sample; about nine tenths occur only once, and 1.6% lies in the top ten. Sequencing was performed on peripheral blood. These receptors originate from a man aged 18 to 30 with active or convalescent COVID-19. The CDR3 runs from the conserved cysteine through the conserved F or W. D genes are given only for firm matches. Some rows mark clone size as missing; the rest say once, few, many or name a class of expanded clone.

>NA|TRBJ2-3|TRBV11-1|TRBD1
TGTGCCAGCAGCCCACAGGGGGCGCTTGATACGCAGTATTTT
CASSPQGALDTQYF
>NA|TRBJ2-4|TRBV12-3/TRBV12-4|NA
TGTGCCAGCAGTAGGAGATGGGACAAGTACTTC
CASSRRWDKYF
>NA|TRBJ1-3|TRBV2|TRBD1
TGTGCCAGCAACAGGGGTCGGGGAAACACCATATATTTT
CASNRGRGNTIYF
>NA|TRBJ1-2|TRBV2|TRBD1
TGTGCCAGCAGTGATTCACAGGGGGCCGAAGGCTACACCTTC
CASSDSQGAEGYTF
>NA|TRBJ1-1|TRBV29-1|NA
TGCAGTGACCGTAGGCAGGGGATGTCTGAAGCTTTCTTT
CSDRRQGMSEAFF
>NA|TRBJ2-2|TRBV18|TRBD1
TGTGCCAGCTCACCGCTCGCAGGGGGCACCGGGGAGCTGTTTTTT
CASSPLAGGTGELFF
>once|TRBJ2-7|TRBV6-5|TRBD2
TGTGCCAGCAACTTGAGCGGGAGCTACGAGCAGTACTTC
CASNLSGSYEQYF
>NA|TRBJ2-1|TRBV6-2/TRBV6-3|NA
TGTGCCAGCAGTTATCGGCAGGGTGGGAATGAGCAGTTCTTC
CASSYRQGGNEQFF
>NA|TRBJ1-1|TRBV10-3|TRBD1
TGTGCCATCAGTGATTGGACAGGGGGGGAAGCTTTCTTT
CAISDWTGGEAFF
>NA|TRBJ2-2|TRBV28|NA
TGTGCCAGCAGTTGGCTGGGGGGCACCGGGGAGCTGTTTTTT
CASSWLGGTGELFF
>NA|TRBJ2-3|TRBV6-5|NA
TGTGCCAGCAGGCGGGTGAACACAGATACGCAGTATTTT
CASRRVNTDTQYF
>NA|TRBJ1-3|TRBV7-2|NA
TGTGCCAGCAGCTTAGAGGTCAGCCGGGCTGGAAACACCATATATTTT
CASSLEVSRAGNTIYF
>NA|TRBJ2-3|TRBV7-3|TRBD1
TGTGCCAGCAGCGGGACAGGGGGCTCAGATACGCAGTATTTT
CASSGTGGSDTQYF
>NA|TRBJ1-5|TRBV10-3|NA
TGTGCGAGCGGGGGGGGGCAGTTTAGCAATCAGCCCCAGCATTTT
CASGGGQFSNQPQHF
>NA|TRBJ1-5|TRBV6-5|NA
TGTGCCAGCAGAGGGAGAATTGGCAATCAGCCCCAGCATTTT
CASRGRIGNQPQHF
>NA|TRBJ2-1|TRBV7-9|TRBD1
TGTGCCAGCAGCCCAGGGACAGCCGACAATGAGCAGTTCTTC
CASSPGTADNEQFF
>NA|TRBJ1-1|TRBV7-9|TRBD1
TGTGCCAGCAGCTTAGAGGGACAGGGAGCTTTCTTT
CASSLEGQGAFF
>NA|TRBJ1-5|TRBV3-1/TRBV3-2|TRBD1
TGTGCCAGCAGCCGGGGGACAGGGGGCAATCAGCCCCAGCATTTT
CASSRGTGGNQPQHF
>once|TRBJ2-3|TRBV13|TRBD2
TGTGCCAGCAGCTCCCTAGACCTCCGGACTAGCAGTTTCACAGATACGCAGTATTTT
CASSSLDLRTSSFTDTQYF
>NA|TRBJ1-1|TRBV5-1|NA
TGCGCCAGCAGCAAGGGGGACCAACGTAGCACTGAAGCTTTCTTT
CASSKGDQRSTEAFF
>NA|TRBJ2-2|TRBV2|NA
TGTGCCAGCAACCCAAACGGGGGAATCACCGGGGAGCTGTTTTTT
CASNPNGGITGELFF
>NA|TRBJ2-7|TRBV6-2/TRBV6-3|TRBD2
TGTGCCAGCAGTCCAAGAGCGGGAGGGCCCTCCGAGCAGTACTTC
CASSPRAGGPSEQYF
>NA|TRBJ2-3|TRBV15|TRBD1
TGTGCCACCAGCGCGAACTCCGGGACAGAAAACACAGATACGCAGTATTTT
CATSANSGTENTDTQYF
>NA|TRBJ1-2|TRBV6-5|TRBD1
TGTGCCAGCAAGACAGGGGACTATGGCTACACCTTC
CASKTGDYGYTF
>NA|TRBJ1-3|TRBV7-8|NA
TGTGCCAGCAGCCCCAAGGCAGGGAACTCTGGAAACACCATATATTTT
CASSPKAGNSGNTIYF
>NA|TRBJ1-1|TRBV4-3|TRBD1
TGCGCCAGCAGCCCTAACAGGGGGGCCTTTGAAGCTTTCTTT
CASSPNRGAFEAFF
>NA|TRBJ2-1|TRBV10-3|TRBD2
TGTGCCATCGACGGGACTAGCGGAAACAATGAGCAGTTCTTC
CAIDGTSGNNEQFF
>once|TRBJ2-7|TRBV4-1|TRBD2
TGCGCCAGCAGCCGAGGACTAGCGGGAGTTGACGAGCAGTACTTC
CASSRGLAGVDEQYF
>NA|TRBJ2-1|TRBV7-2|NA
TGTGCCAGCAGCTTATATCCCCGCACCTGGGCTGAGCAGTTCTTC
CASSLYPRTWAEQFF
>NA|TRBJ2-2|TRBV6-2/TRBV6-3|TRBD1
TGTGCCAGCAGCGGGACAGGGGCGAGCGGGGAGCTGTTTTTT
CASSGTGASGELFF